The 28 T cell receptor beta chains listed next were all sequenced from one sample in a study of cytomegalovirus exposure and HLA in healthy donors. 60 Vbeta and 13 Jbeta primers were used in PCR. The repertoire was sequenced with immunoSEQ multiplex PCR; TCRdb's copy has only in-frame clones and lacks some. This table holds 160,000 or so clones, over 80% found once. The material sequenced was PBMCs. All receptors come from a woman aged 18-29 years in good health and CMV-seronegative.

This clone has more than one count but fewer than ten. The chain recombines TRBV5-6 with TRBJ1-1; no firm D call. Deletions cut 5 bases from V and 6 bases from J, with 14 bases between. The CDR3 contains 13 residues. The germline V gene has CDR1 SGHDT and CDR2 YYEEEE. The CDR3 DNA reads TGTGCCAGCAGTCAGATCACAGTCTCTGAAGCTTTCTTT. It codes for CASSQITVSEAFF.

DNA of the CDR3: TGTGCCAGCAGCTGGACAGGGGGCGAGTTTTACTATGGCTACACCTTC. Protein product: CASSWTGGEFYYGYTF. The J gene is TRBJ1-2, the V gene TRBV5-5; 11 nucleotides line up with TRBD1. The CDR3 length is 16 residues. The germline gives CDR1 SGHKS, CDR2 YYEKEE (reference sequence). With V trimmed by 3 bases and J by 3 bases, 7 bases remained unmatched.

The chain combines TRBV15 with TRBJ2-5; 7 bases are shared with TRBD1. Germline V gives CDR1 LNHNV, CDR2 YYDKDF (reference sequence). The CDR3 consists of 14 residues. The J segment lost 0 bases and the V segment lost 7 bases, leaving 5 bases of the junction unmatched. The CDR3 DNA is TGTGCCACCACCGTGGACAGGTACCAAGAGACCCAGTACTTC. Translation: CATTVDRYQETQYF.

This sequence joins TRBV18 and TRBJ2-5, with D uncertain. CDR3 length equals 17 residues. Looked up from germline, CDR1 is KGHSH and CDR2 is LQKENI. The V and J ends lost 2 bases and 5 bases respectively, with 21 bases between them. CDR3 coding DNA: TGTGCCAGCTCACCATTGAACTCCAAACCTAAATGGGAGACCCAGTACTTC. The encoded protein is CASSPLNSKPKWETQYF.

V and J are TRBV6-5 and TRBJ2-1; no clear D gene. V lost 0 bases and J 0 bases, leaving 9 bases between the germline ends. The CDR3 covers 16 residues. The V gene's germline CDR1 is MNHEY and CDR2 SVGAGI. The DNA for the CDR3 is TGTGCCAGCAGTTACTCGACTTCGAGCTCCTACAATGAGCAGTTCTTC. It translates to CASSYSTSSSYNEQFF.

The genes are TRBV5-4 and TRBJ2-7, with TRBD1 identical over 10 bases. J lost 5 bases, V lost 4 bases, and 9 bases had no gene match. This CDR3 region has 15 residues. The germline CDR1 and CDR2 sequences are SGHNT and YYREEE (reference sequence). CDR3 protein: CASSRPGQGIHEQYF. The CDR3 DNA is TGTGCCAGCAGCCGACCGGGACAGGGGATACACGAGCAGTACTTC.

V is TRBV5-6 and J is TRBJ2-7, with 7 nucleotides matching TRBD1. The trim removed 4 bases at V and 5 bases at J, leaving 6 bases unmatched. The V gene's germline CDR1 is SGHDT and CDR2 YYEEEE. The CDR3 runs 13 residues. The CDR3 loop is CASSQATGNEQYF. In DNA, the CDR3 is TGTGCCAGCAGCCAGGCGACAGGGAACGAGCAGTACTTC.

The V gene is TRBV28, the J gene TRBJ1-6; the D gene is possibly TRBD1 (5 bases). There are 14 residues in the CDR3. Deletions cut 5 bases from V and 5 bases from J, with 10 bases between. Per the germline V gene, CDR1 is MDHEN and CDR2 is SYDVKM. The CDR3 DNA sequence: TGTGCCAGCAGTCGGGGGGGGAATAATTCACCCCTCCACTTT. This gives the protein CASSRGGNNSPLHF.

The chain uses TRBV7-9 and TRBJ2-2, with D perhaps TRBD1 (5 bases). The germline V gene encodes CDR1 SEHNR and CDR2 FQNEAQ (reference sequence). CDR3 size: 16 residues. V gave up 1 base and J gave up 1 base, with 10 bases separating them. The CDR3, as DNA: TGTGCCAGCAGCTTAGGGCCAGGGATGAACACCGGGGAGCTGTTTTTT. Protein product: CASSLGPGMNTGELFF.

The chain combines TRBV7-9 with TRBJ2-5; 12 bases agree with TRBD2. The CDR3 length is 19 residues. The ends lost 5 bases at V and 0 bases at J; junction bases unmatched: 13. Germline CDR1 SEHNR, CDR2 FQNEAQ (reference sequence). DNA for the CDR3: TGTGCCAGCAGCGGGTCCCCGAAATCTAGCGGGGGGGACCAAGAGACCCAGTACTTC. Translation gives CASSGSPKSSGGDQETQYF.

This chain links TRBV29-1 with TRBJ2-5; perhaps TRBD1 as D (5 bases). Per germline, CDR1 SQVTM and CDR2 ANQGSEA. This CDR3 comprises 13 residues. V lost 0 bases and J lost 4, with 9 bases in between. The CDR3 DNA is TGCAGCGTTGAAGACCAGGGTGTAGAGACCCAGTACTTC. This translates into CSVEDQGVETQYF. The full variable domain, rest sourced from reference TRBV29-1 and TRBJ2-5, is SAVISQKPSRDICQRGTSLTIQCQVDSQVTMMFWYRQQPGQSLTLIATANQGSEATYESGFVIDKFPISRPNLTFSTLTVSNMSPEDSSIYLCSVEDQGVETQYFGPGTRLLVL.

V usage is TRBV9 and J usage is TRBJ2-5; 7 bases match TRBD2. The trim removed 0 bases at V and 1 base at J, leaving 3 bases unmatched. This CDR3 is built from 15 residues. The germline V gene has CDR1 SGDLS and CDR2 YYNGEE. For the CDR3, the DNA is TGTGCCAGCAGCGTAGGCGGGGGACCCCAAGAGACCCAGTACTTC. It specifies CASSVGGGPQETQYF.

This chain joins TRBV9 and TRBJ1-1; D not resolved. V shed 6 bases and J shed 4 bases, with 10 bases lying between them. CDR3 length: 12 residues. Germline loops: CDR1 SGDLS, CDR2 YYNGEE. The CDR3 protein is CASTLIGTEAFF. The CDR3 bases are TGTGCCAGCACCCTGATCGGCACTGAAGCTTTCTTT. Supplemented by reference TRBV9 and TRBJ1-1, the full variable domain reads DSGVTQTPKHLITATGQRVTLRCSPRSGDLSVYWYQQSLDQGLQFLIQYYNGEERAKGNILERFSAQQFPDLHSELNLSSLELGDSALYFCASTLIGTEAFFGQGTRLTVV.

V and J are TRBV19 and TRBJ1-5; 7 bases map to TRBD1. V was pared by 7 bases and J by 4 bases, with 10 bases of the junction left unmatched. Germline V CDR1 and CDR2: LNHDA, SQIVND (reference sequence). The CDR3 is 15 amino acids. This CDR3 reads CASKTGREENQPQHF. As DNA, the CDR3 is TGTGCCAGTAAGACAGGGAGAGAAGAAAATCAGCCCCAGCATTTT.

As DNA, the CDR3 is TGTGCCTTCGACAGGGGAACGAACACTGAAGCTTTCTTT. It encodes CAFDRGTNTEAFF. The genes are TRBV30 and TRBJ1-1, with TRBD1 matching 8 bases. Germline CDR1 is GTSNPN and CDR2 is SVGIG (reference sequence). The CDR3 extends over 13 amino acids. With 7 bases clipped from V and 1 base from J, the junction kept 5 bases outside the gene matches.

The chain employs TRBV18 and TRBJ2-2; 7 bases agree with TRBD1. The CDR3 length is 14 residues. CDR1 and CDR2 (germline): KGHSH, LQKENI. V lost 6 bases, J lost 4 bases, and 5 bases stayed unmatched. In DNA, the CDR3 is TGTGCCAGCTCCCCGGACAGGTCCACCGGGGAGCTGTTTTTT. This encodes CASSPDRSTGELFF.

The chain joins TRBV11-2 to TRBJ2-3, with 10 bases that match TRBD2. The CDR3 sequence is 16 residues long. The V segment lost 1 base and the J segment 1 base; nucleotides outside the gene matches: 2. Looked up from germline, CDR1 is SGHAT and CDR2 is FQNNGV. The CDR3 DNA is TGTGCCAGCAGCTTAGCACTAGCGGGGCGCACAGATACGCAGTATTTT. Encoded protein: CASSLALAGRTDTQYF.

The chain employs TRBV27 and TRBJ1-1; TRBD1 is a possible D gene (5 bases). Trimming cost V 3 bases and J 1 base, with 15 bases left between them. CDR1 MNHEY and CDR2 SMNVEV come from the germline V gene (reference sequence). The CDR3 runs 16 residues. The CDR3 DNA reads TGTGCCAGCAGTTTTTCGCTGGGGGGATCGAACACTGAAGCTTTCTTT. Residues: CASSFSLGGSNTEAFF.

This CDR3 reads CASSNRLGGDGETQYF. The CDR3 nucleotides are TGTGCCAGTAGCAATAGATTGGGGGGGGACGGGGAGACCCAGTACTTC. V is TRBV19 and J is TRBJ2-5; 7 nucleotides match TRBD2. The CDR3 has 16 residues. The V segment lost 6 bases and the J segment 5 bases; nucleotides outside the gene matches: 15. CDR1 and CDR2 from the germline V gene are LNHDA and SQIVND (reference sequence).

This chain connects TRBV10-2 to TRBJ2-7; D ambiguous. Looked up from germline, CDR1 is WSHSY and CDR2 is SAAADI. The V and J ends lost 3 bases and 2 bases respectively, with 5 bases between them. This CDR3 comprises 12 residues. CDR3 protein: CASSDRAYEQYF. The CDR3 DNA reads TGCGCCAGCAGTGACCGAGCCTACGAGCAGTACTTC.

The chain carries TRBV27 and TRBJ2-3; D might be TRBD1 (7 bases). CDR1 MNHEY and CDR2 SMNVEV come from the germline V gene (reference sequence). V was shortened by 2 bases and J by 1 base, with 22 bases between the two germline ends. The CDR3 sequence is 19 residues long. CDR3 region: CASSLGLVRGTGGTDTQYF. The CDR3 DNA is TGTGCCAGCAGTTTAGGTCTCGTCAGGGGGACGGGGGGCACAGATACGCAGTATTTT.

This clone came up a few times. The chain joins TRBV19 to TRBJ1-1; 10 bases fit TRBD1. Germline trimming cut 6 bases from V and 7 bases from J; bases unmatched to any gene: 17. Germline CDR1 is LNHDA and CDR2 is SQIVND (reference sequence). CDR3 length: 17 amino acids. The CDR3 region has the DNA TGTGCCAGTAGGGGAAGCTCGACAGGGGGCAAGGCGTTTGAAGCTTTCTTT. This encodes CASRGSSTGGKAFEAFF.

The chain recombines TRBV9 with TRBJ1-5, with TRBD1 matching over 8 bases. V was clipped by 3 bases and J by 3 bases; unmatched bases: 5. The CDR3 covers 15 residues. CDR1 and CDR2 (germline): SGDLS, YYNGEE. The CDR3 loop reads CASSAGQAFNQPQHF. The CDR3 region has the DNA TGTGCCAGCAGCGCGGGACAGGCCTTCAATCAGCCCCAGCATTTT.

J is TRBJ2-7 and V is TRBV11-2, with 10 bases matching TRBD1. The CDR3 runs to 15 residues. Germline loops: CDR1 SGHAT, CDR2 FQNNGV. Germline trimming cut 5 bases from V and 2 bases from J; bases unmatched to any gene: 6. CDR3 amino acids: CASSRLGQGTYEQYF. CDR3 nucleotides: TGTGCCAGCAGCCGATTGGGACAGGGGACCTACGAGCAGTACTTC.

The chain couples TRBV13 to TRBJ1-6; D is perhaps TRBD1 (5 bases). Germline V gene lookup returns CDR1 PRHDT and CDR2 FYEKMQ (reference sequence). Between the trimmed V and J ends, which lost 8 bases and 10 bases, there was a span of 18 bases. The CDR3 has 14 amino acids. The CDR3: CASAPNRRGSPLHF. Written as DNA, the CDR3 is TGTGCCAGCGCACCCAACAGGAGAGGATCACCCCTCCACTTT.

As to this clone: One end of the junction is discordant with germline, which a read error may explain. The chain couples TRBV6-1 to TRBJ1-2, with D unclear. CDR1 MNHNS and CDR2 SASEGT come from the germline V gene. The CDR3 extends over 12 amino acids. CDR3 bases: TGTGCCAGCAGTGAAGGGATAGCGTGCGCTCCCTTC. Amino acids: CASSEGIACAPF.

The chain carries TRBV30 and TRBJ2-5, with 7 positions matching TRBD2. The CDR3 totals 14 residues. V lost 3 bases and J lost 5; bases outside the gene matches: 9. In germline, CDR1 is GTSNPN, CDR2 SVGIG (reference sequence). The chain's CDR3 is CAWRRGGFEETQYF. DNA for the CDR3: TGTGCCTGGAGGCGGGGAGGGTTTGAGGAGACCCAGTACTTC.

The V call is TRBV4-1, the J call TRBJ1-1; 7 bases line up with TRBD1. J gave up 5 bases and V 1 base, and 7 bases lay outside the gene matches. The CDR3 has 15 amino acids. Germline V gives CDR1 MGHRA, CDR2 YSYEKL. CDR3: CASSQVNRGGTEAFF. CDR3 nucleotide sequence: TGCGCCAGCAGCCAAGTCAACAGGGGAGGAACTGAAGCTTTCTTT.